This T cell receptor (beta chain) was profiled in a study of OX40 agonist ivuxolimab in advanced cancers. Concerning the study at large: Ivuxolimab, which targeted the costimulatory receptor OX40 (CD134), was an agonistic, fully human IgG2 monoclonal antibody. Intravenous ivuxolimab was administered to patients every 2 weeks at six dose levels: 0.01, 0.1, 0.3, 1.5, 3 and 10 mg/kg. Of the approximately 50 dose-escalation patients, hepatocellular carcinoma was present in 19, melanoma in approximately 15, renal cell carcinoma in 9 and head and neck cancer in 9. In the dose-escalation cohort, roughly four fifths of patients were male, and the mean age was about 55 years, with a range of roughly 23 to 85. Prior anti-PD-1, anti-PD-L1 or anti-CTLA-4 therapy was permitted, and checkpoint inhibitors had been received by around 40% of dose-escalation patients. Partial responses occurred in three dose-escalation patients: two with cutaneous melanoma and one with hepatocellular carcinoma. The point of sequencing TCRbeta in the periphery was to test whether ivuxolimab changed TCR sequence diversity and drove clonal T-cell expansion. The paper describes the monotherapy dose-escalation part (N of about 54 patients) of the phase I trial of ivuxolimab. On the study overall, not on this receptor specifically: The antigen specificity of the peripheral T cells that underwent clonal expansion was not determined. In the 0.1-3.0 mg/kg groups, partial responders had among the lowest normalized peripheral clonal expansion, particularly in CD8+ T cells. After ivuxolimab, CD8+ T cells had more expanded clones than CD4+ T cells on average. Low levels of normalized T-cell clonal expansion were also seen in some patients who did not respond. Clonal expansion of both CD4+ and CD8+ blood T cells was observed from baseline to week 6 at doses 0.1 to 3.0 mg/kg.

This clone was detected a few times. The antigen it binds to is not known. Base-call qualities are not available, and no considerably larger clone is one nucleotide away. For sequencing of the TCRbeta CDR3 region, genomic DNA was extracted from the sorted cells. The immunoSEQ Assay was used for sequencing of TCRbeta CDR3 regions. TCRdb mirrors the immuneACCESS table, restricted to in-frame sequences. Some clones are absent from its copies; in checked studies, under half trace to an unresolved V gene, and the reason for the others is unknown. For this sample the table gives roughly 53,000 clones, of which over 80% were detected only once. The ten top clones hold roughly 0.6% of the sample. Patients with autoimmune disease history or receiving systemic immunosuppression were excluded from the trial. Peripheral blood for TCR sequencing was drawn from every dose cohort at baseline, at cycle 4 day 1 and at cycle 7 day 1. The samples were drawn from a first-in-human, open-label, multicenter phase I dose-escalation trial of ivuxolimab. Adults with locally advanced or metastatic head and neck squamous cell, hepatocellular, melanoma or renal cell carcinoma were enrolled in the trial. Before TCR sequencing, CD4+ T cells and CD8+ T cells were sorted from peripheral blood as separate populations.

CDR1 and CDR2 are read off the germline V gene (reference sequence) as LNHNV and YYDKDF. V sheds 1 base and J sheds 1 base, leaving 12 bases between their ends. The CDR3 holds 16 amino acids from the cysteine to the phenylalanine. Here the CDR3 DNA is all that survives: 48 bases in frame from base 1. This material consisted of CD4+ or CD8+ T cells sorted from blood, taken in a trial of the OX40 agonist ivuxolimab. The chain is assembled from TRBV15 and TRBJ2-3; a tentative D match to TRBD1 spans 6 bases. This receptor was obtained from an adult with an advanced solid tumor such as melanoma, head and neck, liver or kidney cancer. CDR3 region: CATSRGQGSGTDTQYF. Read as DNA, the sequence is TGTGCCACCAGCAGAGGTCAGGGGTCGGGCACAGATACGCAGTATTTT.